The text below deals with one T cell receptor (beta chain). The CDR3 loop spans 16 amino acids. CDR1 and CDR2 (germline): LNHNV, YYDKDF (reference sequence). J gave up 4 bases and V 1 base, and 4 bases lay outside the gene matches. Original handling: Amplification with reference gene primers provided the estimates of nucleated cell counts. Clones were read by immunoSEQ multiplex PCR, and TCRdb kept only the in-frame ones, dropping some. Clone size and the V and J calls come from that table; the DNA yielded D and trimming. Among nearly 55,000 clones listed, 86% were seen once. This entry belongs to a study of blood T cell repertoires in COVID-19. The wider study: Material from acute and convalescent COVID-19 was sourced from the United States, Italy and Spain.

This sequence originates from a man aged 65 to 79 with active COVID-19. The sample taken for sequencing was peripheral blood. The gene calls are TRBV15 and TRBJ1-5, with 10 bases identical to TRBD1. The CDR3 region has the DNA TGTGCCACCAGCAGAGCGGGACAGGGGATGAATCAGCCCCAGCATTTT. Its protein product is CATSRAGQGMNQPQHF.